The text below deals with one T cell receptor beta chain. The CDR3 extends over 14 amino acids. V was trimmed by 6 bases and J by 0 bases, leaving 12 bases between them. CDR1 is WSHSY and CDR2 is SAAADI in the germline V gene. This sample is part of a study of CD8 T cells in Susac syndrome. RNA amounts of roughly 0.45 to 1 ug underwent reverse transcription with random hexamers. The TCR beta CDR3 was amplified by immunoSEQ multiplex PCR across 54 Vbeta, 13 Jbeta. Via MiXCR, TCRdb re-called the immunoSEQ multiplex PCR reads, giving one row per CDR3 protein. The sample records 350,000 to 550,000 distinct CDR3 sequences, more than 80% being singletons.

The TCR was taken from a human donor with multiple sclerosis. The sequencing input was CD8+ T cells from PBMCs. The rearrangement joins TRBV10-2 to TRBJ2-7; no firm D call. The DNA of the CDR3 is TGCGCCAGCAGAGTGACCTTCGGCTCCTACGAGCAGTACTTC. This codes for CASRVTFGSYEQYF.